The 32 T cell receptor beta chains reported below all come from one sample, sequenced in a study of radiotherapy plus CTLA-4 blockade in lung cancer. TCRdb's table, derived via immunoSEQ multiplex PCR, lists solely in-frame clones and lacks some. The sample contains 81,000 or so clones, approximately 83% of which appear only once. The sequences come from peripheral blood, collected from a patient treated with radiotherapy plus ipilimumab. Receptor source: a human donor with non-small cell lung cancer that progressed on radiotherapy plus ipilimumab.

The chain has TRBV9 and TRBJ2-1, with D perhaps matching TRBD1 or TRBD2 (5 bases each). This CDR3 spans 15 amino acids. Trimming cost V 3 bases and J 4 bases, with 14 bases left between them. Germline values: CDR1 SGDLS, CDR2 YYNGEE. Written as DNA, the CDR3 is TGTGCCAGCAGCGCGACCGGGACCCTATACAATGAGCAGTTCTTC. It encodes CASSATGTLYNEQFF.

The chain uses TRBV5-1 and TRBJ2-7, with no clear D. The germline CDR1 and CDR2 sequences are SGHRS and YFSETQ. Trimming removed 4 bases from V and 7 bases from J, with 9 bases in between. CDR3 length equals 11 residues. As DNA, the CDR3 is TGCGCCAGCAGCGTACATGGGGAGCAGTACTTC. This encodes CASSVHGEQYF.

The chain is built from TRBV7-2 and TRBJ2-1; D uncertain. Germline V lookup: CDR1 SGHTA, CDR2 FQGNSA. The V end was cut by 3 bases, the J end by 6 bases, with 9 bases between. The CDR3 is made up of 13 amino acids. CDR3 loop: CASSFGSRNEQFF. CDR3 bases: TGTGCCAGCAGCTTCGGAAGTCGCAATGAGCAGTTCTTC.

Only one count was recorded for this clone. CDR3 bases: TGTGCCAGCAGCGTCCAAGGGACAGCGGGCGAGCAGTACTTC. It encodes CASSVQGTAGEQYF. The chain carries TRBV9 and TRBJ2-7, with TRBD1 as a possible D gene (7 bases). The CDR3 is 14 residues long. The germline V gene encodes CDR1 SGDLS and CDR2 YYNGEE. V lost 2 bases and J lost 6, with 15 bases in between.

This clone was recorded once. This rearrangement joins TRBV27 to TRBJ2-1; TRBD2 might be the D (7 bases). CDR1 MNHEY and CDR2 SMNVEV come from the germline V gene (reference sequence). The V end was cut by 5 bases, the J end by 12 bases, with 26 bases between. This CDR3 comprises 16 residues. CDR3 loop: CASSSFRGGGLGSQFF. The CDR3 coding sequence is TGTGCCAGCAGTAGTTTCAGGGGAGGGGGTTTAGGTTCGCAGTTCTTC.

This chain uses TRBV6-1 with TRBJ1-5; 10 bases line up with TRBD1. The junction had 3 bases not matched to a gene; V was cut back by 6 bases and J by 1 base. The CDR3 totals 15 residues. CDR1 is MNHNS, CDR2 SASEGT, per germline. CDR3 nucleotides: TGTGCCAGCAGAGGACAGGGGGGAAGCAATCAGCCCCAGCATTTT. This gives the protein CASRGQGGSNQPQHF.

The chain is built from TRBV10-2 and TRBJ2-2; 9 bases match TRBD1. From germline, CDR1 is WSHSY and CDR2 SAAADI. There are 16 residues in the CDR3. V shed 6 bases, J shed 6 bases, and the junction held 11 bases outside the gene matches. The CDR3 region is CASRINRGQGAGELFF. The CDR3 region has the DNA TGCGCCAGCAGGATAAACAGGGGGCAAGGGGCCGGGGAGCTGTTTTTT.

The chain has TRBV5-8 and TRBJ2-3; the D gene is possibly TRBD2 (5 bases). V dropped 6 bases and J dropped 4 bases, with 15 bases sitting between them. This CDR3 has 14 amino acids. CDR1 SGHTS and CDR2 YDEGEE come from the germline V gene. CDR3 sequence: CASNYVRGSDTQYF. The CDR3 nucleotides are TGTGCCAGCAACTATGTCCGGGGTTCAGATACGCAGTATTTT.

Only a few counts were recorded for this clone. This chain's CDR3 is CAIGQGPTPNGYTF. CDR3 nucleotide sequence: TGTGCCATTGGACAGGGTCCGACTCCAAATGGCTACACCTTC. The chain recombines TRBV28 with TRBJ1-2; 8 positions match TRBD1. The CDR3 covers 14 residues. The J segment lost 6 bases and the V segment lost 10 bases, leaving 13 bases of the junction unmatched. Germline lookup yields CDR1 MDHEN and CDR2 SYDVKM.

This clone appeared a few times. The rearrangement uses TRBV30 and TRBJ2-3; unclear D gene. The CDR3 covers 13 residues. V lost 0 bases and J lost 3, with 7 bases in between. Germline-derived CDR1 and CDR2 are GTSNPN and SVGIG (reference sequence). The CDR3 loop is CAWSVLNTDTQYF. In nucleotides, the CDR3 is TGTGCCTGGAGTGTACTGAATACAGATACGCAGTATTTT.

Concerning this clone itself: Germline and junction disagree at one end, which may indicate a read error. The chain couples TRBV4-2 to TRBJ2-7; 10 nucleotides agree with TRBD2. This CDR3 is built from 15 residues. Germline V lookup: CDR1 LGHNA, CDR2 YNFKEQ. CDR3 sequence reads: CASSQDQREGRDVGF. The CDR3 bases are TGTGCCAGCAGCCAAGATCAGCGGGAGGGCCGAGATGTCGGTTTC.

The chain links TRBV7-9 to TRBJ2-1; D is undetermined. This CDR3 region has 15 residues. Looked up from germline, CDR1 is SEHNR and CDR2 is FQNEAQ (reference sequence). Deletions cut 2 bases from V and 0 bases from J, with 8 bases between. The CDR3 DNA reads as TGTGCCAGCAGCTTAAGGGCAGTCTCCTACAATGAGCAGTTCTTC. This sequence encodes CASSLRAVSYNEQFF. The variable domain in full, completed from reference TRBV7-9 and TRBJ2-1, reads DTGVSQNPRHKITKRGQNVTFRCDPISEHNRLYWYRQTLGQGPEFLTYFQNEAQLEKSRLLSDRFSAERPKGSFSTLEIQRTEQGDSAMYLCASSLRAVSYNEQFFGPGTRLTVL.

This chain uses TRBV5-1 with TRBJ2-3; D gene unclear. Germline lookup yields CDR1 SGHRS and CDR2 YFSETQ. The CDR3 loop spans 17 amino acids. Trimming shortened V by 4 bases and J by 2 bases, and 20 bases separated the two germline ends. CDR3 DNA sequence: TGCGCCAGCAGCCCCGGTTTAGGCACCCCCTACACAGATACGCAGTATTTT. It specifies CASSPGLGTPYTDTQYF.

The J gene is TRBJ2-7, the V gene TRBV19; 11 positions agree with TRBD1. After removal of 10 bases from V and 5 bases from J, the junction contained 4 bases not matched to a gene. Per the germline V gene, CDR1 is LNHDA and CDR2 is SQIVND (reference sequence). CDR3 length equals 12 residues. DNA of the CDR3: TGTGCCACCGAGGACAGGGGGCACGAGCAGTACTTC. Encoded protein: CATEDRGHEQYF.

The rearrangement links TRBV7-2 to TRBJ1-5; D gene ambiguous. CDR1 is SGHTA and CDR2 is FQGNSA in the germline V gene. V lost 5 bases to trimming and J lost 11 bases, with 13 bases between them. CDR3 length equals 12 residues. The chain's CDR3 is CASSPFLGSQHF. CDR3 in DNA: TGTGCCAGCAGCCCGTTCCTGGGGTCCCAGCATTTT. Variable domain in full (rest from reference TRBV7-2 and TRBJ1-5): GAGVSQSPSNKVTEKGKDVELRCDPISGHTALYWYRQSLGQGLEFLIYFQGNSAPDKSGLPSDRFSAERTGGSVSTLTIQRTQQEDSAVYLCASSPFLGSQHFGDGTRLSIL.

The chain uses TRBV7-9 and TRBJ1-2; tentatively, D is TRBD1 (5 bases). The germline V gene has CDR1 SEHNR and CDR2 FQNEAQ (reference sequence). This CDR3 has 14 amino acids. V lost 7 bases and J 6 bases, leaving 18 bases between the germline ends. The CDR3 sequence: CASTPGGGRHGYTF. The CDR3 coding sequence is TGTGCCAGCACCCCGGGCGGGGGAAGGCATGGCTACACCTTC.

V is TRBV10-3 and J is TRBJ2-7, with D unresolved. Germline V gives CDR1 ENHRY, CDR2 SYGVKD. This CDR3 spans 13 amino acids. V was shortened by 3 bases and J by 5 bases, with 11 bases between the two germline ends. The CDR3 reads CAISEKGIDEQYF. The CDR3 region has the DNA TGTGCCATCAGTGAAAAAGGGATCGACGAGCAGTACTTC.

This clone was recorded once. V gene TRBV5-6 combines with J gene TRBJ1-2; 12 nucleotides match TRBD1. This CDR3 has 16 residues. CDR1 SGHDT and CDR2 YYEEEE come from the germline V gene. Germline trimming cut 5 bases from V and 0 bases from J; bases unmatched to any gene: 5. The CDR3: CASRPGTGGSNYGYTF. The CDR3 DNA is TGTGCCAGCAGACCCGGGACAGGGGGCTCTAACTATGGCTACACCTTC. The full variable domain, with the rest looked up from reference TRBV5-6 and TRBJ1-2, is DAGVTQSPTHLIKTRGQQVTLRCSPKSGHDTVSWYQQALGQGPQFIFQYYEEEERQRGNFPDRFSGHQFPNYSSELNVNALLLGDSALYLCASRPGTGGSNYGYTFGSGTRLTVV.

This clone was counted a single time. The rearrangement joins TRBV5-6 to TRBJ2-7; 12 bases fit TRBD2. Germline V gives CDR1 SGHDT, CDR2 YYEEEE. The CDR3 is made up of 17 amino acids. With 7 bases clipped from V and 0 bases from J, the junction kept 11 bases outside the gene matches. The CDR3 region has the DNA TGTGCCAGCGCCCGACTAGCGGGGGACAGGAGCTCCTACGAGCAGTACTTC. This codes for CASARLAGDRSSYEQYF.

The J gene is TRBJ2-7, the V gene TRBV5-4, with D hard to call. The CDR3 spans 15 residues. The germline V gene encodes CDR1 SGHNT and CDR2 YYREEE (reference sequence). Trimming stripped 1 base from V and 0 bases from J, with 11 bases between. CDR3 in DNA: TGTGCCAGCAGCTTGATGGGCGTAGGCTCCTACGAGCAGTACTTC. It specifies CASSLMGVGSYEQYF.

This clone was seen a single time. The V and J genes are TRBV28 and TRBJ1-1, with a possible D match to TRBD1 (6 bases). CDR1 is MDHEN, CDR2 SYDVKM, per germline. There are 12 residues in the CDR3. Trimming pared 5 bases from V and 5 bases from J, leaving 9 bases between. CDR3 in DNA: TGTGCCAGCAGTCAGGGGCGGACTGAAGCTTTCTTT. Translating gives CASSQGRTEAFF.

V and J are TRBV5-1 and TRBJ1-4, with D possibly being TRBD1 (5 bases). Germline CDR1 is SGHRS and CDR2 is YFSETQ. The CDR3 totals 16 residues. V lost 0 bases and J lost 5, with 14 bases in between. The chain's CDR3 is CASSLAPQGSNEKLFF. CDR3 sequence (DNA): TGCGCCAGCAGCTTGGCCCCTCAGGGTTCGAATGAAAAACTGTTTTTT.

The chain uses TRBV28 and TRBJ1-2, with TRBD1 as a possible D gene (5 bases). Germline lookup yields CDR1 MDHEN and CDR2 SYDVKM. V dropped 6 bases and J dropped 2 bases, with 16 bases sitting between them. The CDR3 is 15 amino acids. Here the CDR3 DNA reads TGTGCCAGCAGCCCCCACCGAGAGGGGAACTATGGCTACACCTTC. It specifies CASSPHREGNYGYTF.

This chain connects TRBV6-5 to TRBJ2-3, with no clear D. Germline assignment: CDR1 MNHEY and CDR2 SVGAGI. The CDR3 consists of 11 residues. The germline V and J ends were trimmed by 8 bases and 7 bases, with 10 bases remaining between them. The DNA of the CDR3 is TGTGCCAGCCGATTAAAAAATACGCAGTATTTT. Residues: CASRLKNTQYF.

The CDR3 is CASSLVSNTDTQYF. As DNA, the CDR3 is TGTGCCAGCAGCTTGGTGTCTAACACAGATACGCAGTATTTT. The chain links TRBV5-4 to TRBJ2-3; no clear D gene. The CDR3 is 14 residues long. V was shortened by 0 bases and J by 2 bases, with 7 bases between the two germline ends. Germline CDR1 is SGHNT and CDR2 is YYREEE (reference sequence).

CDR3 region: CASSRSDRRSYEQYF. The CDR3 bases are TGCGCCAGCAGCCGATCCGACAGGCGCTCCTACGAGCAGTACTTC. The chain carries TRBV5-1 and TRBJ2-7; a possible D gene is TRBD1 (6 bases). Trimming shortened V by 4 bases and J by 0 bases, and 14 bases separated the two germline ends. CDR1 is SGHRS, CDR2 YFSETQ, per germline. The CDR3 loop spans 15 amino acids. The complete variable domain, with remaining parts taken from reference TRBV5-1 and TRBJ2-7, reads KAGVTQTPRYLIKTRGQQVTLSCSPISGHRSVSWYQQTPGQGLQFLFEYFSETQRNKGNFPGRFSGRQFSNSRSEMNVSTLELGDSALYLCASSRSDRRSYEQYFGPGTRLTVT.

The chain has TRBV7-9 and TRBJ1-1; 7 bases align to TRBD1. Per the germline V gene, CDR1 is SEHNR and CDR2 is FQNEAQ (reference sequence). The J segment lost 5 bases and the V segment lost 5 bases, leaving 11 bases of the junction unmatched. The CDR3 length is 15 residues. This CDR3 is CASSPGQVMGTEAFF. As DNA, the CDR3 is TGTGCCAGCAGCCCCGGACAGGTAATGGGGACTGAAGCTTTCTTT.

This chain links TRBV10-3 with TRBJ2-3, with 11 positions matching TRBD1. V was pared by 2 bases and J by 4 bases, with 2 bases of the junction left unmatched. This CDR3 region has 15 residues. The V gene's germline CDR1 is ENHRY and CDR2 SYGVKD. The CDR3 sequence: CAISERTGGPDTQYF. In DNA, the CDR3 is TGTGCCATCAGTGAGCGGACAGGGGGCCCAGATACGCAGTATTTT.

The chain employs TRBV5-5 and TRBJ1-6; the match to TRBD1 covers 7 bases. Per the germline V gene, CDR1 is SGHKS and CDR2 is YYEKEE (reference sequence). This CDR3 region has 17 residues. V lost 5 bases, J lost 2 bases, and 10 bases stayed unmatched. Here the CDR3 reads CASSSGGQGAYNSPLHF. CDR3 coding DNA: TGTGCCAGCAGTTCAGGGGGGCAGGGAGCCTATAATTCACCCCTCCACTTT.

The V and J genes are TRBV5-6 and TRBJ2-5, with a tentative D call TRBD2 (7 bases). This CDR3 is 16 amino acids long. Per germline, CDR1 SGHDT and CDR2 YYEEEE. Trimming cost V 4 bases and J 2 bases, with 18 bases left between them. CDR3 bases: TGTGCCAGCAGCCAACCTGGGGGGGCGGGACAAGAGACCCAGTACTTC. Its protein product is CASSQPGGAGQETQYF.

The genes are TRBV30 and TRBJ2-5; a possible D gene is TRBD2 (5 bases). The CDR3 totals 12 residues. The V end lost 4 bases, the J end lost 9 bases, and 15 bases lay between the germline ends. From germline, CDR1 is GTSNPN and CDR2 SVGIG (reference sequence). In DNA, the CDR3 is TGTGCCTGGACCCGGAGAGGGCTGGCCCAGTACTTC. Residues: CAWTRRGLAQYF.

The V call is TRBV5-4, the J call TRBJ2-1; 11 nucleotides agree with TRBD2. This CDR3 contains 16 residues. Germline CDR1 is SGHNT and CDR2 is YYREEE (reference sequence). V lost 4 bases and J lost 5; bases outside the gene matches: 8. DNA for the CDR3: TGTGCCAGCAGCAACCCGACTAGCGGGGCCGACAATGAGCAGTTCTTC. This translates into CASSNPTSGADNEQFF.